Following are 22 T cell receptor beta chains from one sample sequenced in a study of technical replicates of blood from several donors. Measured with immunoSEQ multiplex PCR; TCRdb has only the in-frame clones, and not every one. The sample consists of fewer than 100,000 clones, around 97% of them appearing once. The material sequenced was T cells isolated from PBMCs. The receptor source for this set is a human donor in good health.

The chain couples TRBV11-1 to TRBJ2-1; a possible D gene is TRBD2 (5 bases). The germline V gene encodes CDR1 SGHAT and CDR2 FQDESV (reference sequence). Trimming removed 1 base from V and 0 bases from J, with 7 bases in between. The CDR3 runs 15 residues. The CDR3 protein is CASSLVGSSYNEQFF. CDR3 DNA sequence: TGTGCCAGCAGCTTAGTAGGGAGCTCCTACAATGAGCAGTTCTTC.

V is TRBV5-1 and J is TRBJ2-7; tentative D call: TRBD1 (6 bases). The CDR3 has 14 amino acids. V lost 0 bases and J 4 bases, leaving 11 bases between the germline ends. In germline, CDR1 is SGHRS, CDR2 YFSETQ. CDR3 nucleotide sequence: TGCGCCAGCAGCTTGGACAGGGCTATGTACGAGCAGTACTTC. Residues: CASSLDRAMYEQYF.

The CDR3 nucleotides read TGCGCCAGCAGCCTACTTCCGCGGGGGGAAGAGACCCAGTACTTC. It codes for CASSLLPRGEETQYF. The V call is TRBV4-1, the J call TRBJ2-5; 8 nucleotides agree with TRBD2. There are 15 residues in the CDR3. V shed 4 bases and J 3 bases; nucleotides not matched to a gene: 7. Per germline, CDR1 MGHRA and CDR2 YSYEKL.

This chain joins TRBV15 and TRBJ1-2; no firm D call. Germline CDR1 reads LNHNV; CDR2 reads YYDKDF (reference sequence). Trimming removed 8 bases at V and 6 bases at J, with 22 bases between. This CDR3 comprises 15 residues. The CDR3 loop is CATARSRSTRDGYTF. CDR3 in DNA: TGTGCCACCGCCCGATCCCGTTCAACTAGGGATGGCTACACCTTC.

This chain connects TRBV28 to TRBJ2-7; 7 bases are a match to TRBD1. The junction had 10 bases not matched to a gene; V was cut back by 4 bases and J by 4 bases. From germline, CDR1 is MDHEN and CDR2 SYDVKM. This CDR3 is built from 15 residues. Here the CDR3 DNA reads TGTGCCAGCAGTTCATTGAGGGACAGAAGTTACGAGCAGTACTTC. It yields the protein CASSSLRDRSYEQYF.

The rearrangement uses TRBV6-5 and TRBJ1-1; D is undetermined. This CDR3 has 13 residues. The V gene lost 0 bases and the J gene lost 3 bases, with 5 bases spanning the gap. Germline V CDR1 and CDR2: MNHEY, SVGAGI. The DNA of the CDR3 is TGTGCCAGCAGTTACTCGAGGGACACTGAAGCTTTCTTT. Translating it yields CASSYSRDTEAFF.

The chain links TRBV6-5 to TRBJ1-6, with D possibly matching TRBD1 (6 bases). The CDR3 totals 14 residues. Trimming shortened V by 5 bases and J by 9 bases, and 14 bases separated the two germline ends. Germline V gene lookup returns CDR1 MNHEY and CDR2 SVGAGI. The CDR3: CASSQTGRPSPLHF. CDR3 sequence (DNA): TGTGCCAGCAGTCAAACAGGGAGACCTTCACCCCTCCACTTT.

The chain combines TRBV2 with TRBJ2-6; possibly TRBD1 for D (5 bases). Per the germline V gene, CDR1 is SNHLY and CDR2 is FYNNEI. The CDR3 loop spans 18 amino acids. Trimming stripped 5 bases from V and 0 bases from J, with 17 bases between. The CDR3 sequence is CASSPQGRGSSGANVLTF. The CDR3 DNA reads TGTGCCAGCAGTCCCCAAGGAAGGGGAAGCTCTGGGGCCAACGTCCTGACTTTC. The variable domain in full, completed from reference TRBV2 and TRBJ2-6, reads EPEVTQTPSHQVTQMGQEVILRCVPISNHLYFYWYRQILGQKVEFLVSFYNNEISEKSEIFDDQFSVERPDGSNFTLKIRSTKLEDSAMYFCASSPQGRGSSGANVLTFGAGSRLTVL.

The V gene is TRBV5-1, the J gene TRBJ1-2; 7 bases are a match to TRBD1. In germline, CDR1 is SGHRS, CDR2 YFSETQ. V lost 0 bases to trimming and J lost 2 bases; unmatched junction nucleotides: 4. CDR3 length: 15 amino acids. The DNA of the CDR3 is TGCGCCAGCAGCTTGGGACAGGGAATAAACTATGGCTACACCTTC. Amino acid sequence: CASSLGQGINYGYTF.

The chain uses TRBV19 and TRBJ2-1; 10 bases match TRBD2. The germline gives CDR1 LNHDA, CDR2 SQIVND (reference sequence). The CDR3 loop spans 18 amino acids. After removal of 3 bases from V and 0 bases from J, the junction contained 8 bases not matched to a gene. CDR3 coding DNA: TGTGCCAGTAGTATCGTCCTAGCGGGGGCCGGCTCCTACAATGAGCAGTTCTTC. Amino acids: CASSIVLAGAGSYNEQFF.

This clone was found once. The chain combines TRBV9 with TRBJ2-1; 7 bases are a match to TRBD2. Trimming cost V 0 bases and J 1 base; bases outside gene matches: 1. Germline V gene lookup returns CDR1 SGDLS and CDR2 YYNGEE. The CDR3 spans 15 residues. The CDR3 here is CASSVEGGSYNEQFF. The CDR3 DNA reads TGTGCCAGCAGCGTAGAGGGAGGGTCCTACAATGAGCAGTTCTTC.

This chain uses TRBV11-2 with TRBJ2-1; D call uncertain. The CDR3 consists of 17 residues. Trimming took off 4 bases at V and 2 bases at J, with 18 bases between the two ends. Germline lookup yields CDR1 SGHAT and CDR2 FQNNGV. For the CDR3, the DNA is TGTGCCAGCAGCTCTACCGATAGCTCCGTTGCCTACAATGAGCAGTTCTTC. Translating it yields CASSSTDSSVAYNEQFF.

The rearrangement links TRBV29-1 to TRBJ1-4, with unresolved D. Germline loops: CDR1 SQVTM, CDR2 ANQGSEA. CDR3 size: 14 residues. V lost 6 bases to trimming and J lost 5 bases, with 16 bases between them. CDR3 sequence: CSVQIGGPNEKLFF. The CDR3, as DNA: TGCAGCGTCCAGATAGGAGGACCAAATGAAAAACTGTTTTTT. Looking up the rest from reference TRBV29-1 and TRBJ1-4 gives the full variable domain: SAVISQKPSRDICQRGTSLTIQCQVDSQVTMMFWYRQQPGQSLTLIATANQGSEATYESGFVIDKFPISRPNLTFSTLTVSNMSPEDSSIYLCSVQIGGPNEKLFFGSGTQLSVL.

This rearrangement joins TRBV11-2 to TRBJ2-7; 10 positions agree with TRBD1. The CDR3 length is 15 residues. Trimming removed 6 bases from V and 8 bases from J; junction bases left unmatched: 13. The germline V gene has CDR1 SGHAT and CDR2 FQNNGV. CDR3 sequence: CASRRPGTGVLQQYF. In nucleotides, the CDR3 is TGTGCCAGCAGGCGGCCTGGGACAGGGGTTTTGCAGCAGTACTTC. Complete variable domain (other parts from reference TRBV11-2 and TRBJ2-7): EAGVAQSPRYKIIEKRQSVAFWCNPISGHATLYWYQQILGQGPKLLIQFQNNGVVDDSQLPKDRFSAERLKGVDSTLKIQPAKLEDSAVYLCASRRPGTGVLQQYFGPGTRLTVT.

J is TRBJ2-7 and V is TRBV7-9; D unresolved. This CDR3 has 12 residues. From germline, CDR1 is SEHNR and CDR2 FQNEAQ (reference sequence). Trimming left V 1 base short and J 6 bases short, with 7 bases between. The CDR3 is CASSLGEVEQYF. DNA for the CDR3: TGTGCCAGCAGCTTAGGTGAGGTCGAGCAGTACTTC. The full variable domain, rest sourced from reference TRBV7-9 and TRBJ2-7, is DTGVSQNPRHKITKRGQNVTFRCDPISEHNRLYWYRQTLGQGPEFLTYFQNEAQLEKSRLLSDRFSAERPKGSFSTLEIQRTEQGDSAMYLCASSLGEVEQYFGPGTRLTVT.

The chain has TRBV5-5 and TRBJ2-3; D is uncertain. Germline CDR1 is SGHKS and CDR2 is YYEKEE (reference sequence). The CDR3 is 16 amino acids. Trimming cost V 1 base and J 4 bases, with 16 bases left between them. The DNA of the CDR3 is TGTGCCAGCAGCTTGTTGAATAGAATGGTCTCAGATACGCAGTATTTT. Residues: CASSLLNRMVSDTQYF.

The chain carries TRBV9 and TRBJ2-1, with 9 bases that match TRBD2. Trimming cost V 1 base and J 6 bases; bases outside gene matches: 8. This CDR3 has 16 residues. Germline loops: CDR1 SGDLS, CDR2 YYNGEE. In nucleotides, the CDR3 is TGTGCCAGCAGCGTACTCCCTAGCGGGGCGGCCAATGAGCAGTTCTTC. This sequence encodes CASSVLPSGAANEQFF.

CDR3 sequence: CASSPTGGSLIFYEQYF. As DNA, the CDR3 is TGTGCCAGCAGTCCGACGGGGGGCAGCCTCATTTTCTACGAGCAGTACTTC. The chain carries TRBV27 and TRBJ2-7, with D possibly being TRBD2 (7 bases). Germline-derived CDR1 and CDR2 are MNHEY and SMNVEV (reference sequence). This CDR3 has 17 residues. V was pared by 5 bases and J by 3 bases, with 23 bases between.

The rearrangement uses TRBV18 and TRBJ2-5; possibly TRBD1 for D (6 bases). Germline V lookup: CDR1 KGHSH, CDR2 LQKENI. The CDR3 consists of 16 residues. Between the trimmed V and J ends, which lost 3 bases and 5 bases, there was a span of 19 bases. The CDR3 protein is CASSPFLWGRRETQYF. In DNA form, the CDR3 reads TGTGCCAGCTCACCCTTCCTCTGGGGGCGCCGGGAGACCCAGTACTTC.

This chain joins TRBV28 and TRBJ2-2, with 8 bases identical to TRBD1. CDR1 is MDHEN, CDR2 SYDVKM, per germline. The CDR3 is 17 amino acids. With V trimmed by 8 bases and J by 0 bases, 11 bases remained unmatched. This chain's CDR3 is CASEPGQVVTNTGELFF. The CDR3 nucleotides read TGTGCCAGCGAGCCGGGACAGGTCGTTACGAACACCGGGGAGCTGTTTTTT.

This clone was recorded once. The V gene is TRBV5-1, the J gene TRBJ2-1; 8 bases align to TRBD1. The ends lost 5 bases at V and 2 bases at J; junction bases unmatched: 9. Germline CDR1 is SGHRS and CDR2 is YFSETQ. This CDR3 has 16 amino acids. This CDR3 is CASRIPGQGTYNEQFF. The CDR3 DNA is TGCGCCAGCAGAATACCAGGACAGGGTACCTACAATGAGCAGTTCTTC. The full variable domain, completed using reference TRBV5-1 and TRBJ2-1, is KAGVTQTPRYLIKTRGQQVTLSCSPISGHRSVSWYQQTPGQGLQFLFEYFSETQRNKGNFPGRFSGRQFSNSRSEMNVSTLELGDSALYLCASRIPGQGTYNEQFFGPGTRLTVL.

This rearrangement joins TRBV6-1 to TRBJ2-3; 13 nucleotides agree with TRBD2. The CDR3 is 15 amino acids. With V trimmed by 7 bases and J by 8 bases, 9 bases remained unmatched. Germline assignment: CDR1 MNHNS and CDR2 SASEGT. The CDR3 sequence is CASTLTSGRQGTQYF. The CDR3, as DNA: TGTGCCAGCACCCTGACTAGCGGGAGGCAAGGTACGCAGTATTTT.